The next 26 T cell receptor beta chains were all read from a single sample in a study of T cell responses to AZD1222 COVID-19 vaccine. TCRdb's table, derived via immunoSEQ multiplex PCR, lists solely in-frame clones and lacks some. The sample lists 200,000 to 250,000 clones, approximately 94% occurring once. Material: peripheral blood, obtained 28 days after the second dose of the MenACWY control vaccine. These TCRs come from an adult who received the MenACWY meningococcal vaccine as a control.

The chain carries TRBV21-1 and TRBJ2-3; the table's D gene call, TRBD2, was not cross checked with the DNA. TRBV21-1 is annotated as a pseudogene. This CDR3 has 20 residues. The CDR3 loop is CASSAQPGLAGPTVTDTQYF. The CDR3 DNA reads as TGTGCCAGCAGCGCGCAACCGGGACTAGCGGGACCTACCGTCACAGATACGCAGTATTTT.

This clone appeared once. The chain joins TRBV7-9 to TRBJ2-5; D may be TRBD1 or TRBD2 (5 bases each). The CDR3 is 15 amino acids. V was trimmed by 5 bases and J by 5 bases, leaving 18 bases between them. Germline V gene sequence: CDR1 SEHNR, CDR2 FQNEAQ (reference sequence). CDR3 sequence reads: CASSQQAGWAETQYF. The CDR3 nucleotides read TGTGCCAGCAGCCAACAGGCGGGCTGGGCGGAGACCCAGTACTTC.

CDR3 loop: CASSREMEGSRYGYTF. The CDR3 DNA follows: TGTGCCAGCAGCCGGGAAATGGAGGGTTCTCGCTATGGCTACACCTTC. The V and J genes are TRBV9 and TRBJ1-2; no clear D gene. The V end lost 4 bases, the J end lost 4 bases, and 20 bases lay between the germline ends. The length of the CDR3 is 16 residues. The V gene's germline CDR1 is SGDLS and CDR2 YYNGEE.

The V call is TRBV5-1, the J call TRBJ1-2; D gene ambiguous. V shed 0 bases and J shed 3 bases, with 9 bases lying between them. There are 14 residues in the CDR3. From germline, CDR1 is SGHRS and CDR2 YFSETQ. CDR3 sequence reads: CASSLAGQDYGYTF. Here the CDR3 DNA reads TGCGCCAGCAGCTTGGCTGGGCAGGACTATGGCTACACCTTC.

This clone appeared a single time. The chain recombines TRBV2 with TRBJ2-1; D is unclear. Germline V gene data show CDR1 as SNHLY and CDR2 as FYNNEI. With 4 bases removed from V and 8 bases from J, the gap between germline ends came to 12 bases. The CDR3 is 13 amino acids. The CDR3 here is CASSVEPDDEQFF. The CDR3 DNA reads TGTGCCAGCAGTGTTGAACCAGACGATGAGCAGTTCTTC.

The chain is built from TRBV6-5 and TRBJ2-4; a weak D match, TRBD2 (6 bases). V dropped 6 bases and J dropped 6 bases, with 12 bases sitting between them. From germline, CDR1 is MNHEY and CDR2 SVGAGI. CDR3 length: 13 amino acids. The CDR3 DNA follows: TGTGCCAGCAGCCGGGGGTTGGGAAACATTCAGTACTTC. Its protein is CASSRGLGNIQYF.

The chain carries TRBV7-6 and TRBJ2-3; 8 bases match TRBD2. The CDR3 is made up of 17 amino acids. CDR1 is SGHVS and CDR2 is FNYEAQ in the germline V gene. Trimming removed 5 bases from V and 1 base from J; junction bases left unmatched: 11. CDR3 sequence reads: CASSHGPSGGGTDTQYF. CDR3 sequence (DNA): TGTGCCAGCAGCCACGGTCCGAGCGGGGGAGGCACAGATACGCAGTATTTT.

The chain has TRBV28 and TRBJ1-3, with D perhaps matching TRBD1 (6 bases). CDR3 length equals 16 residues. V was cut by 7 bases and J by 0 bases, with 16 bases left in between. CDR1 is MDHEN, CDR2 SYDVKM, per germline. The CDR3 bases are TGTGCCAGCATCTCGGGACAAACCTTCTCTGGAAACACCATATATTTT. Translated, it gives CASISGQTFSGNTIYF.

The chain uses TRBV15 and TRBJ2-7; D gene unclear. Trimming took 5 bases from V and 6 from J, leaving 17 bases between them. CDR1 and CDR2 from the germline V gene are LNHNV and YYDKDF (reference sequence). The CDR3 runs 14 residues. CDR3 in DNA: TGTGCCACCAGCTCCCGAACCTTCGGGTTCGAGCAGTACTTC. Translating it yields CATSSRTFGFEQYF.

The genes are TRBV7-9 and TRBJ2-4; 10 bases align to TRBD1. The CDR3 is made up of 15 amino acids. The ends lost 5 bases at V and 8 bases at J; junction bases unmatched: 9. Germline CDR1 and CDR2: SEHNR and FQNEAQ (reference sequence). The CDR3 region is CASSHRQGAADIQYF. In nucleotides, the CDR3 is TGTGCCAGCAGCCATCGACAGGGGGCGGCGGACATTCAGTACTTC.

V gene TRBV19 combines with J gene TRBJ1-5; D is unclear. The CDR3 runs 13 residues. Per the germline V gene, CDR1 is LNHDA and CDR2 is SQIVND (reference sequence). V was shortened by 7 bases and J by 2 bases, with 9 bases between the two germline ends. CDR3 amino acids: CASMGGRNQPQHF. The CDR3, as DNA: TGTGCCAGTATGGGCGGGCGCAATCAGCCCCAGCATTTT.

This sequence joins TRBV2 and TRBJ2-7; tentative D call: TRBD2 (5 bases). V lost 8 bases and J 4 bases, leaving 12 bases between the germline ends. The CDR3 runs to 12 residues. Germline lookup yields CDR1 SNHLY and CDR2 FYNNEI. In DNA, the CDR3 is TGTGCCAGCTTAGAGACTATGTACGAGCAGTACTTC. Its protein is CASLETMYEQYF. Full variable domain (remainder filled in from reference TRBV2 and TRBJ2-7): EPEVTQTPSHQVTQMGQEVILRCVPISNHLYFYWYRQILGQKVEFLVSFYNNEISEKSEIFDDQFSVERPDGSNFTLKIRSTKLEDSAMYFCASLETMYEQYFGPGTRLTVT.

J is TRBJ2-1 and V is TRBV28; 11 bases line up with TRBD2. V was pared by 6 bases and J by 3 bases, with 10 bases of the junction left unmatched. The CDR3 spans 17 residues. Germline-derived CDR1 and CDR2 are MDHEN and SYDVKM. In nucleotides, the CDR3 is TGTGCCAGCAGACCCTCTCCCGGGACTAGCGGCTACAATGAGCAGTTCTTC. Protein product: CASRPSPGTSGYNEQFF.

The chain is built from TRBV7-2 and TRBJ2-1; 10 positions match TRBD2. From germline, CDR1 is SGHTA and CDR2 FQGNSA. The V gene end was trimmed by 2 bases and the J gene end by 5 bases; junction bases not matched to a gene: 6. The CDR3 runs 16 residues. The CDR3 reads CASSLTLAGAHNEQFF. The CDR3 DNA sequence: TGTGCCAGCAGCTTAACCCTAGCGGGAGCCCACAATGAGCAGTTCTTC.

The CDR3 bases are TGTGCCAGCAGTTTAAACACAGAGAACCTAGACATTCAGTACTTC. Translated: CASSLNTENLDIQYF. The chain uses TRBV28 and TRBJ2-4, with no clear D. The length of the CDR3 is 15 residues. Germline V gene sequence: CDR1 MDHEN, CDR2 SYDVKM. The V gene lost 2 bases and the J gene lost 8 bases, with 16 bases spanning the gap.

The gene calls are TRBV5-1 and TRBJ2-1; 7 bases map to TRBD1. The germline CDR1 and CDR2 sequences are SGHRS and YFSETQ. Trimming took 0 bases from V and 8 from J; bases not matched to a gene: 14. The CDR3 runs 17 residues. The CDR3 loop is CASSLDPEGGLLDEQFF. CDR3 coding DNA: TGCGCCAGCAGCTTGGACCCTGAAGGGGGCCTCTTGGATGAGCAGTTCTTC.

This sequence joins TRBV19 and TRBJ1-6, with D possibly TRBD1 on 6 matching bases. Trimming stripped 3 bases from V and 9 bases from J, with 15 bases between. The CDR3 has 15 residues. Germline V gives CDR1 LNHDA, CDR2 SQIVND (reference sequence). This CDR3 is CASSIMGAVGSPLHF. DNA of the CDR3: TGTGCCAGTAGTATTATGGGGGCAGTAGGTTCACCCCTCCACTTT.

The chain couples TRBV9 to TRBJ2-6, with D maybe TRBD2 (7 bases). This CDR3 has 19 residues. Germline V CDR1 and CDR2: SGDLS, YYNGEE. V lost 3 bases to trimming and J lost 2 bases, with 21 bases between them. The CDR3 DNA follows: TGTGCCAGCAGCGATTCTCACGGTGGGAGGGGGACTGGGGCCAACGTCCTGACTTTC. Amino acids: CASSDSHGGRGTGANVLTF.

This chain joins TRBV6-1 and TRBJ1-6, with 9 positions matching TRBD1. The V segment lost 3 bases and the J segment 1 base; nucleotides outside the gene matches: 4. The CDR3 extends over 17 amino acids. CDR1 and CDR2 from the germline V gene are MNHNS and SASEGT. The CDR3 sequence: CASSERDRASYNSPLHF. CDR3 coding DNA: TGTGCCAGCAGTGAGAGGGACAGGGCATCCTATAATTCACCCCTCCACTTT.

This chain connects TRBV30 to TRBJ1-5; TRBD1 might be the D (5 bases). Germline V gene lookup returns CDR1 GTSNPN and CDR2 SVGIG (reference sequence). The CDR3 covers 16 residues. The V and J ends lost 0 bases and 0 bases respectively, with 12 bases between them. CDR3 residues: CAWSVGTIYSNQPQHF. The CDR3 DNA follows: TGTGCCTGGAGTGTCGGGACCATTTATAGCAATCAGCCCCAGCATTTT.

This clone has just one count. The rearrangement uses TRBV5-1 and TRBJ2-7; TRBD1 matches 8 bases. The length of the CDR3 is 15 residues. The junction had 5 bases not matched to a gene; V was cut back by 3 bases and J by 0 bases. The V gene's germline CDR1 is SGHRS and CDR2 YFSETQ. In DNA, the CDR3 is TGCGCCAGCAGCTCAGGGGGGACAGGCTCCTACGAGCAGTACTTC. This encodes CASSSGGTGSYEQYF.

J is TRBJ2-6 and V is TRBV5-1; D uncertain. CDR1 and CDR2 (germline): SGHRS, YFSETQ. The CDR3 is made up of 16 amino acids. V lost 3 bases and J lost 9, with 19 bases in between. CDR3 nucleotides: TGCGCCAGCAGCTCCGGCGCCGCGGATAGGTTCAACGTCCTGACTTTC. Amino acid sequence: CASSSGAADRFNVLTF.

This rearrangement joins TRBV6-2 or TRBV6-3 to TRBJ1-6; TRBD1 agrees at 8 bases. V shed 0 bases, J shed 9 bases, and the junction held 10 bases outside the gene matches. Per germline, CDR1 MNHEY and CDR2 SVGEGT. The CDR3 covers 17 residues. The CDR3 reads CASSYSGQTGVVSPLHF. The CDR3 region has the DNA TGTGCCAGCAGTTACTCGGGCCAGACAGGGGTGGTTTCACCCCTCCACTTT.

The chain combines TRBV27 with TRBJ2-2; no reliable D call. CDR3 length equals 12 residues. The germline V gene has CDR1 MNHEY and CDR2 SMNVEV (reference sequence). Trimming left V 3 bases short and J 5 bases short, with 4 bases between. CDR3 residues: CASSFLTGELFF. The CDR3 DNA is TGTGCCAGCAGTTTTCTTACCGGGGAGCTGTTTTTT.

The chain employs TRBV30 and TRBJ1-5; TRBD1 is a possible D gene (5 bases). Deletions cut 2 bases from V and 2 bases from J, with 16 bases between. The germline V gene encodes CDR1 GTSNPN and CDR2 SVGIG (reference sequence). The CDR3 runs to 16 residues. The DNA for the CDR3 is TGTGCCTGGAGTCTACTGTCGGGGGAGGGCAATCAGCCCCAGCATTTT. Translated: CAWSLLSGEGNQPQHF.

The J gene is TRBJ2-1, the V gene TRBV3-1 (or the pseudogene TRBV3-2), with 7 positions matching TRBD2. Trimming at V came to 0 bases and at J to 6 bases, leaving 8 bases not matched to a gene. CDR3 length: 16 amino acids. Germline loops: CDR1 LGHDT, CDR2 YNNKEL (reference sequence). CDR3 DNA: TGTGCCAGCAGCCAAGAAAGACTAGCAACCGTCAATGAGCAGTTCTTC. Encoded protein: CASSQERLATVNEQFF.